The 7 T cell receptor beta chains reported below all come from one sample, sequenced in a study of blood T cell repertoires in COVID-19. Sequencing used immunoSEQ multiplex PCR; TCRdb keeps in-frame clones, though not all of them. The sample has 350,000 to 450,000 clones, about 88% seen once. The sequenced material came from peripheral blood. Source of these receptors: a human donor in a cohort sampled during active COVID-19.

The rearrangement joins TRBV30 to TRBJ1-1; D call uncertain. The CDR3 runs to 14 residues. V was clipped by 5 bases and J by 1 base, with 14 bases between them. Germline V gene sequence: CDR1 GTSNPN, CDR2 SVGIG (reference sequence). This CDR3 reads CAWQLRSTNTEAFF. The CDR3 coding sequence is TGTGCCTGGCAGCTCAGGTCGACGAACACTGAAGCTTTCTTT.

V usage is TRBV7-6 and J usage is TRBJ2-7; 10 nucleotides line up with TRBD2. This CDR3 spans 16 amino acids. The V gene end was trimmed by 5 bases and the J gene end by 3 bases; junction bases not matched to a gene: 10. Germline CDR1 reads SGHVS; CDR2 reads FNYEAQ. The DNA for the CDR3 is TGTGCCAGCAGCCCATGGGGGACTAGCGCCAGCTACGAGCAGTACTTC. Its protein product is CASSPWGTSASYEQYF. Together with reference TRBV7-6 and TRBJ2-7, the CDR3 gives the full variable domain: GAGVSQSPRYKVTKRGQDVALRCDPISGHVSLYWYRQALGQGPEFLTYFNYEAQQDKSGLPNDRFSAERPEGSISTLTIQRTEQRDSAMYRCASSPWGTSASYEQYFGPGTRLTVT.

The chain carries TRBV19 and TRBJ1-1, with D possibly TRBD1 on 5 matching bases. CDR3 size: 13 residues. Trimming stripped 8 bases from V and 1 base from J, with 11 bases between. Germline V lookup: CDR1 LNHDA, CDR2 SQIVND (reference sequence). The CDR3 DNA reads as TGTGCCAGTGGGTTTACAGGGAACACTGAAGCTTTCTTT. This codes for CASGFTGNTEAFF.

The chain carries TRBV5-1 and TRBJ1-2; weak D call: TRBD1 (5 bases). Germline V lookup: CDR1 SGHRS, CDR2 YFSETQ. This CDR3 is built from 16 residues. V was pared by 0 bases and J by 6 bases, with 18 bases between. For the CDR3, the DNA is TGCGCCAGCAGCTTGGGGGGCATAGGGCGAATTAATGGCTACACCTTC. Its protein product is CASSLGGIGRINGYTF.

The V gene is TRBV28, the J gene TRBJ2-2, with 9 bases identical to TRBD1. Germline CDR1 reads MDHEN; CDR2 reads SYDVKM. The ends lost 6 bases at V and 5 bases at J; junction bases unmatched: 1. CDR3 size: 13 residues. Here the CDR3 DNA reads TGTGCCAGCAGGGGACAGGGAACCGGGGAGCTGTTTTTT. Protein product: CASRGQGTGELFF.

The J gene is TRBJ2-2, the V gene TRBV11-3; 8 bases align to TRBD1. Germline CDR1 is SGHNT and CDR2 is YENEEA. The CDR3 has 14 amino acids. V lost 5 bases and J lost 5; bases outside the gene matches: 4. The CDR3 sequence: CASSVDRETGELFF. In nucleotides, the CDR3 is TGTGCCAGCAGCGTGGACAGGGAAACCGGGGAGCTGTTTTTT.

V and J are TRBV24-1 and TRBJ2-5; 12 nucleotides agree with TRBD2. Trimming cost V 4 bases and J 5 bases; bases outside gene matches: 10. Germline V gives CDR1 KGHDR, CDR2 SFDVKD. The CDR3 contains 17 residues. The CDR3, as DNA: TGTGCCACCAGTGAATTACTAGCGGGAGGCGGCCAGGAGACCCAGTACTTC. Its protein is CATSELLAGGGQETQYF.